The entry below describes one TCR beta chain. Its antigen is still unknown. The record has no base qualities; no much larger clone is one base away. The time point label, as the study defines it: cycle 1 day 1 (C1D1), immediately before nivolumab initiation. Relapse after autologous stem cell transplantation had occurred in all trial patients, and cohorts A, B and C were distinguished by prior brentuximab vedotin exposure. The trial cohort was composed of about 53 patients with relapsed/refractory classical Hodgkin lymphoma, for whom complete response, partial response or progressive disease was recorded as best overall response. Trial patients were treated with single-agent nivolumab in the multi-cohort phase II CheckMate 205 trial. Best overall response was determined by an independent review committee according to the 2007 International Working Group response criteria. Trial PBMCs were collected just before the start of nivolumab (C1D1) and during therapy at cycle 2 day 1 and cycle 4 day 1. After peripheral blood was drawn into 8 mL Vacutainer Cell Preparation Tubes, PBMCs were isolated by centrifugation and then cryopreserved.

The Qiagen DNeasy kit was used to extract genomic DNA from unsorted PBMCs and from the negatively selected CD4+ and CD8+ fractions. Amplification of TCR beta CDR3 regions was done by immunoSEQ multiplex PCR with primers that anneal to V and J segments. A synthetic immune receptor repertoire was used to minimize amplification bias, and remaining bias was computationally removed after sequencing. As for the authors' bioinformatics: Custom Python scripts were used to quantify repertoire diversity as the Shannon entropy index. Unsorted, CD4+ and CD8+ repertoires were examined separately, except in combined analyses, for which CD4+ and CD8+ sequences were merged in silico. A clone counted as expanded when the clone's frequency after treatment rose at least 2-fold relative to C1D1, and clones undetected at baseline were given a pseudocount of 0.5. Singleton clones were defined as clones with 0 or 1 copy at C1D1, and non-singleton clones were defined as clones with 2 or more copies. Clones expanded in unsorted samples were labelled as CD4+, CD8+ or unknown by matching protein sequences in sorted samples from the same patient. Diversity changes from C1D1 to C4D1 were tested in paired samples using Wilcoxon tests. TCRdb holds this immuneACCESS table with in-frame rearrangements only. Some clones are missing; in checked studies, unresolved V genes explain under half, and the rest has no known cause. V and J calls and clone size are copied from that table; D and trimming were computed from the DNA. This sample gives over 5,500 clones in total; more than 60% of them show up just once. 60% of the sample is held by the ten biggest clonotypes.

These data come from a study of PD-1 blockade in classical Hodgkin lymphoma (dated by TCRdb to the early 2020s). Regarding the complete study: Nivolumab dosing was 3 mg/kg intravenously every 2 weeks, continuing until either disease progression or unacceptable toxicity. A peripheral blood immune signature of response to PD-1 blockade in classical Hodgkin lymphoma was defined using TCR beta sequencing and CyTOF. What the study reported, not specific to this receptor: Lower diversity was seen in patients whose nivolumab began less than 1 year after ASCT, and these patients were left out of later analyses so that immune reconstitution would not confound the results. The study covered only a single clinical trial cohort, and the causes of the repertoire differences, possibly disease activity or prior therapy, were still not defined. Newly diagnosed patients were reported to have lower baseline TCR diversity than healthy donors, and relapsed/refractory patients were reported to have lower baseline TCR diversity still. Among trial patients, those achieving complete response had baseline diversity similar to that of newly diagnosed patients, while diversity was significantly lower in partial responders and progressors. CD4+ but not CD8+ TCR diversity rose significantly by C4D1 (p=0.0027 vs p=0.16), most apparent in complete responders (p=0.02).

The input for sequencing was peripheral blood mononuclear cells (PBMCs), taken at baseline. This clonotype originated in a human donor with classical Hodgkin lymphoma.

The CDR3 reads CASSSTARSEQFF. The DNA reads TGTGCCAGCAGCTCTACCGCCCGATCTGAGCAGTTCTTC. Recombination linked TRBV7-3 to TRBJ2-1; the D gene cannot be named for sure. From a lookup of the germline V gene, CDR1 and CDR2 are SGHTA and FQGTGA. V drops 4 bases and J drops 9 bases, leaving 13 bases in between. The CDR3 sequence holds 13 residues, the cysteine and phenylalanine included. Of the read, only the CDR3 DNA is kept; its 39 bases are in frame from base 1.